The 21 T cell receptor beta chains presented below share a single source sample, sequenced in a study of cytomegalovirus exposure and HLA in healthy donors. The PCR had 60 Vbeta and 13 Jbeta primers. The assay was immunoSEQ multiplex PCR, and TCRdb's table has in-frame clones only and misses some. The sample has approximately 190,000 clones; more than 75% are singletons. The sequencing sample was made of PBMCs. The receptors shown here come from a middle-aged man in good health and CMV-seropositive.

The chain couples TRBV6-4 to TRBJ1-6, with 9 bases that match TRBD1. Germline trimming cut 6 bases from V and 9 bases from J; bases unmatched to any gene: 3. CDR1 is MRHNA, CDR2 SNTAGT, per germline. The CDR3 has 13 amino acids. Here the CDR3 DNA reads TGTGCCAGCAGCCAGGACAGGGGTTCACCCCTCCACTTT. Translation gives CASSQDRGSPLHF.

The chain combines TRBV5-1 with TRBJ2-1; 11 positions agree with TRBD2. The germline CDR1 and CDR2 sequences are SGHRS and YFSETQ. This CDR3 has 16 residues. V trimming: 3 bases; J trimming: 2 bases; junction bases outside the gene matches: 4. As DNA, the CDR3 is TGCGCCAGCAGCTCGGGGACTAGCGGTCCCTACAATGAGCAGTTCTTC. Residues: CASSSGTSGPYNEQFF.

The chain joins TRBV25-1 to TRBJ1-6, with no clear D. This CDR3 spans 14 amino acids. V dropped 4 bases and J dropped 5 bases, with 9 bases sitting between them. Germline V lookup: CDR1 MGHDK, CDR2 SYGVNS. The chain's CDR3 is CASSAQQDNSPLHF. CDR3 DNA: TGTGCCAGCAGTGCCCAGCAGGATAATTCACCCCTCCACTTT.

A few counts support this clone. CDR3 coding DNA: TGTGCCAGCAGTTACATTAGGACAGGGGGCTCCTATGGCTACACCTTC. It encodes CASSYIRTGGSYGYTF. The chain is built from TRBV6-5 and TRBJ1-2, with 11 bases fitting TRBD1. Looked up from germline, CDR1 is MNHEY and CDR2 is SVGAGI. This CDR3 spans 16 amino acids. J was trimmed by 4 bases and V by 2 bases; bases with no gene match: 6.

The rearrangement links TRBV2 to TRBJ1-1; D remains ambiguous. Germline CDR1 reads SNHLY; CDR2 reads FYNNEI. CDR3 length: 16 amino acids. Trimming removed 6 bases from V and 0 bases from J, with 17 bases in between. The CDR3 is CASRDPGRAVNTEAFF. The CDR3 bases are TGTGCCAGCAGGGACCCCGGGCGGGCGGTGAACACTGAAGCTTTCTTT.

The table lists this clone with a count of one. The CDR3 spells CASSLASGPQNTYEQYF. The CDR3 nucleotides read TGTGCCAGCAGCTTAGCGTCAGGTCCCCAAAATACCTACGAGCAGTACTTC. The chain links TRBV7-2 to TRBJ2-7; D not resolved. V lost 0 bases and J lost 2, with 17 bases in between. Germline V gene lookup returns CDR1 SGHTA and CDR2 FQGNSA. This CDR3 spans 17 amino acids.

This chain links TRBV11-2 with TRBJ1-3; TRBD1 aligns across 9 bases. Germline V lookup: CDR1 SGHAT, CDR2 FQNNGV. The CDR3 extends over 15 amino acids. V lost 6 bases, J lost 3 bases, and 6 bases stayed unmatched. CDR3 DNA: TGTGCCAGCAGGACTTACAGGGGGCTTGGAAACACCATATATTTT. Translated, it gives CASRTYRGLGNTIYF.

The V gene is TRBV5-8, the J gene TRBJ1-1; 8 nucleotides match TRBD1. CDR3 length: 14 amino acids. V lost 1 base and J lost 1; bases outside the gene matches: 0. The germline V gene has CDR1 SGHTS and CDR2 YDEGEE. The CDR3 reads CASSLQGANTEAFF. DNA of the CDR3: TGTGCCAGCAGCTTGCAGGGGGCGAACACTGAAGCTTTCTTT.

V usage is TRBV21-1 and J usage is TRBJ2-1; the table's D call of TRBD2 was not tested on the DNA. TRBV21-1 constitutes a pseudogene. CDR3 size: 14 residues. CDR3: CASSSGRAWNEQFF. In DNA form, the CDR3 reads TGTGCCAGCAGCAGTGGGAGGGCCTGGAATGAGCAGTTCTTC.

This rearrangement joins TRBV9 to TRBJ2-1; tentative D call: TRBD1 (5 bases). The CDR3 runs 15 residues. Germline CDR1 reads SGDLS; CDR2 reads YYNGEE. The V end lost 2 bases, the J end lost 5 bases, and 14 bases lay between the germline ends. The CDR3 DNA reads TGTGCCAGCAGCGTCGGTAGGCCGGACAACAATGAGCAGTTCTTC. Residues: CASSVGRPDNNEQFF.

J is TRBJ2-1 and V is TRBV27; tentative D call: TRBD1 (8 bases). Germline V gene sequence: CDR1 MNHEY, CDR2 SMNVEV (reference sequence). CDR3 length: 15 residues. V was pared by 5 bases and J by 6 bases, with 17 bases between. Here the CDR3 DNA reads TGTGCCAGCAGTATTCAGGGGGCGGGGGTCAATGAGCAGTTCTTC. It is translated as CASSIQGAGVNEQFF.

CDR3 bases: TGTGCCAGCAGTCGCGAGGGGACAGGGGTTCCCTACGAGCAGTACTTC. Its protein product is CASSREGTGVPYEQYF. J is TRBJ2-7 and V is TRBV4-2; 10 bases line up with TRBD1. This CDR3 is 16 amino acids long. The junction had 10 bases not matched to a gene; V was cut back by 6 bases and J by 2 bases. Germline CDR1 LGHNA, CDR2 YNFKEQ.

The V gene is TRBV28, the J gene TRBJ2-1, with a possible D match to TRBD1 (7 bases). This CDR3 region has 13 residues. Trimming shortened V by 2 bases and J by 9 bases, and 11 bases separated the two germline ends. CDR1 is MDHEN, CDR2 SYDVKM, per germline. DNA for the CDR3: TGTGCCAGCAGTTTACGTCAGGGGGGTGAGCAGTTCTTC. As protein: CASSLRQGGEQFF.

The rearrangement uses TRBV4-1 and TRBJ2-5; weak D call: TRBD2 (7 bases). CDR1 is MGHRA, CDR2 YSYEKL, per germline. The CDR3 extends over 13 amino acids. Trimming stripped 4 bases from V and 5 bases from J, with 11 bases between. The CDR3 coding sequence is TGCGCCAGCAGCCCAAGGGGGGGGGAGACCCAGTACTTC. Amino acid sequence: CASSPRGGETQYF.

The sample holds a few counts of this clone. This sequence joins TRBV6-5 and TRBJ1-6, with 8 bases matching TRBD1. The V gene end was trimmed by 0 bases and the J gene end by 9 bases; junction bases not matched to a gene: 4. The CDR3 extends over 15 amino acids. CDR1 is MNHEY, CDR2 SVGAGI, per germline. Here the CDR3 reads CASSYSGQGTSPLHF. As DNA, the CDR3 is TGTGCCAGCAGTTACTCTGGACAGGGAACTTCACCCCTCCACTTT.

This clone occurred a few times. This chain links TRBV6-6 with TRBJ2-7, with 7 bases lining up with TRBD1. This CDR3 region has 14 residues. The germline V gene encodes CDR1 MNHNY and CDR2 SVGAGI (reference sequence). V shed 2 bases and J 0 bases; nucleotides not matched to a gene: 1. The CDR3 coding sequence is TGTGCCAGCAGTTACAGGGGGCACTCCTACGAGCAGTACTTC. As protein: CASSYRGHSYEQYF.

The chain is built from TRBV6-1 and TRBJ2-3; 7 bases are shared with TRBD1. V lost 4 bases and J lost 14; bases outside the gene matches: 9. The CDR3 sequence is 12 residues long. CDR1 and CDR2 (germline): MNHNS, SASEGT. CDR3: CASSVGDRARYF. CDR3 bases: TGTGCCAGCAGTGTCGGAGACAGGGCCCGGTATTTT.

V and J are TRBV11-2 and TRBJ1-4; D unclear. V gave up 3 bases and J gave up 0 bases, with 8 bases separating them. This CDR3 region has 15 residues. Germline CDR1 is SGHAT and CDR2 is FQNNGV. Here the CDR3 reads CASSFRSATNEKLFF. CDR3 bases: TGTGCCAGCAGCTTCCGCAGTGCAACTAATGAAAAACTGTTTTTT.

The J gene is TRBJ1-5, the V gene TRBV7-2; 8 nucleotides line up with TRBD1. Unmatched junction bases numbered 10, after V lost 6 bases and J lost 6 bases. CDR1 is SGHTA and CDR2 is FQGNSA in the germline V gene. The CDR3 is 15 residues long. The CDR3, as DNA: TGTGCCAGCAGTTACTACAGGGGGGGCAGTCAGCCCCAGCATTTT. This codes for CASSYYRGGSQPQHF. Using reference TRBV7-2 and TRBJ1-5 for the parts outside the CDR3, the full variable domain is GAGVSQSPSNKVTEKGKDVELRCDPISGHTALYWYRQSLGQGLEFLIYFQGNSAPDKSGLPSDRFSAERTGGSVSTLTIQRTQQEDSAVYLCASSYYRGGSQPQHFGDGTRLSIL.

This chain joins TRBV4-1 and TRBJ2-1; D may be TRBD2 (6 bases). Germline V gene lookup returns CDR1 MGHRA and CDR2 YSYEKL. The V and J ends lost 2 bases and 0 bases respectively, with 17 bases between them. CDR3 size: 18 residues. This chain's CDR3 is CASSQRPAGTGSYNEQFF. The CDR3 coding sequence is TGCGCCAGCAGCCAACGCCCCGCCGGGACTGGCTCCTACAATGAGCAGTTCTTC.

This chain uses TRBV9 with TRBJ1-3; D is perhaps TRBD1 (5 bases). In germline, CDR1 is SGDLS, CDR2 YYNGEE. Trimming cost V 3 bases and J 3 bases, with 7 bases left between them. This CDR3 comprises 13 residues. DNA of the CDR3: TGTGCCAGCAGCGGTAGGGGTGGAAACACCATATATTTT. Protein product: CASSGRGGNTIYF.